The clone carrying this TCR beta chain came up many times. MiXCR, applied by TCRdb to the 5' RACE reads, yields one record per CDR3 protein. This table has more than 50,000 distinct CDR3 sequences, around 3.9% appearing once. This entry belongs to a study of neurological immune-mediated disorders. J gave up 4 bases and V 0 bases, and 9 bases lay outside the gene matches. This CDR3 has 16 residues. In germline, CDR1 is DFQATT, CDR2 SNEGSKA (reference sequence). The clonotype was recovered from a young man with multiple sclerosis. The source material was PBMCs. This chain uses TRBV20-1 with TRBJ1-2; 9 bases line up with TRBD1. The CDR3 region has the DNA TGCAGTGCTAGAGATTGGGGACAGGGCGTAGTCTATGGCTACACCTTC. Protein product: CSARDWGQGVVYGYTF.